These 7 T cell receptor beta chains were sequenced from one sample in a study of shared T cell receptors in the human thymus. Assay used: immunoSEQ multiplex PCR; TCRdb lists only in-frame clones, some missing. The sample holds 600,000 or so clones; approximately 89% are singletons and the top ten take just under 0.0095%. The same data also contributed to another study, on human thymus T cells.

The sample taken for sequencing was thymocytes. The receptors shown here come from a boy under two years old with a congenital heart defect.

The chain combines TRBV7-9 with TRBJ2-2; D possibly corresponds to TRBD1 (5 bases). Trimming cost V 3 bases and J 3 bases, with 20 bases left between them. Germline values: CDR1 SEHNR, CDR2 FQNEAQ (reference sequence). The CDR3 length is 18 residues. The CDR3 sequence is CASSLDTRKGRDTGELFF. The CDR3 coding sequence is TGTGCCAGCAGCTTGGATACCCGGAAGGGGCGAGACACCGGGGAGCTGTTTTTT.

CDR3: CASSPGQGGGQPQHF. In DNA, the CDR3 is TGTGCCAGCTCACCAGGACAGGGAGGGGGCCAGCCCCAGCATTTT. V is TRBV18 and J is TRBJ1-5; TRBD1 agrees at 8 bases. Unmatched junction bases numbered 7, after V lost 2 bases and J lost 7 bases. Germline CDR1 and CDR2: KGHSH and LQKENI. The CDR3 loop spans 15 amino acids.

The V call is TRBV14, the J call TRBJ2-2; D may be TRBD2 (5 bases). Trimming removed 0 bases from V and 6 bases from J, with 8 bases in between. The CDR3 consists of 14 residues. CDR1 is SGHDN and CDR2 is FVKESK in the germline V gene. CDR3 loop: CASSQELRAGELFF. CDR3 coding DNA: TGTGCCAGCAGCCAAGAGTTGAGGGCCGGGGAGCTGTTTTTT.

Only a few counts were recorded for this clone. The chain employs TRBV15 and TRBJ2-5; 15 bases are a match to TRBD2. With V trimmed by 8 bases and J by 5 bases, 6 bases remained unmatched. CDR1 is LNHNV and CDR2 is YYDKDF in the germline V gene (reference sequence). This CDR3 is 15 amino acids long. The CDR3 nucleotides are TGTGCCACCGAGGGGACTAGCGGGAGGTCGGAGACCCAGTACTTC. Translation: CATEGTSGRSETQYF.

The CDR3 DNA follows: TGCAGCGGGGGACTGAATAATGAGCAGTTCTTC. Translating it yields CSGGLNNEQFF. The chain carries TRBV29-1 and TRBJ2-1; D perhaps matches TRBD2 (6 bases). CDR1 is SQVTM and CDR2 is ANQGSEA in the germline V gene. The CDR3 is 11 residues long. Deletions cut 7 bases from V and 7 bases from J, with 11 bases between.

The CDR3 DNA is TGTGCCAGCGTGGTAATAGGACAGGATGGCACAGATACGCAGTATTTT. The encoded protein is CASVVIGQDGTDTQYF. The chain joins TRBV6-6 to TRBJ2-3, with TRBD1 matching 7 bases. The CDR3 totals 16 residues. Looked up from germline, CDR1 is MNHNY and CDR2 is SVGAGI (reference sequence). Trimming took 8 bases from V and 1 from J; bases not matched to a gene: 12.

This clone was seen a handful of times. V gene TRBV19 combines with J gene TRBJ1-1; TRBD1 agrees at 8 bases. Germline values: CDR1 LNHDA, CDR2 SQIVND (reference sequence). V trimming: 6 bases; J trimming: 8 bases; junction bases outside the gene matches: 5. The CDR3 contains 12 residues. CDR3 in DNA: TGTGCCAGTAGAAGGGACAGGAGAGAAGCTTTCTTT. Translation gives CASRRDRREAFF.